This T cell receptor (beta chain) was obtained from a study of chemoradiotherapy in HPV16-positive cancers. Overall study context: Functional T-cell assays on two HPV16-positive patients' cells defined candidate HPV-specific clones and common TCR motifs.

Produced via immunoSEQ multiplex PCR; TCRdb's table is partial and in-frame only. Of around 1,200 clones in the sample, roughly four fifths are singletons; the top ten hold just under 6%. Remarks on this clone: The antigen is unknown.

Study-wide results and limits: During treatment, candidate HPV-specific clones and E7-related motifs expanded in tumor.

The germline CDR1 and CDR2 sequences are SGHTA and FQGNSA. Between the trimmed V and J ends, which lost 4 bases and 8 bases, there was a span of 9 bases. CDR3 length: 12 residues. The V call is TRBV7-2, the J call TRBJ2-1, with D possibly TRBD2 on 6 matching bases. This sequence was found in a human donor with HPV-associated anogenital cancer. The sample was tumor tissue, taken from a patient who underwent chemoradiotherapy. The DNA for the CDR3 is TGTGCCAGCAGCTCGGGGGTGTATGAGCAGTTCTTC. It codes for CASSSGVYEQFF.